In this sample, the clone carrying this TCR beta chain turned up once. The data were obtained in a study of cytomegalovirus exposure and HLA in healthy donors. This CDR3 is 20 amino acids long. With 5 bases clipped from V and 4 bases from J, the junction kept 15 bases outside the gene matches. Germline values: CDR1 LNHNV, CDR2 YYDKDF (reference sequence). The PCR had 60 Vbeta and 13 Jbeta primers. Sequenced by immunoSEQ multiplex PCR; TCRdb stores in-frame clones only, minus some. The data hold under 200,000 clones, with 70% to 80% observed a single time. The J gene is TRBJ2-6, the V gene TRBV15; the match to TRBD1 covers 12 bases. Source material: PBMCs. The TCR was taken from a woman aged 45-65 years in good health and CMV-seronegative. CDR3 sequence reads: CATSGPKGQGALEGANVLTF. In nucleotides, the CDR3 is TGTGCCACCAGCGGTCCCAAGGGACAGGGGGCTTTAGAAGGGGCCAACGTCCTGACTTTC.